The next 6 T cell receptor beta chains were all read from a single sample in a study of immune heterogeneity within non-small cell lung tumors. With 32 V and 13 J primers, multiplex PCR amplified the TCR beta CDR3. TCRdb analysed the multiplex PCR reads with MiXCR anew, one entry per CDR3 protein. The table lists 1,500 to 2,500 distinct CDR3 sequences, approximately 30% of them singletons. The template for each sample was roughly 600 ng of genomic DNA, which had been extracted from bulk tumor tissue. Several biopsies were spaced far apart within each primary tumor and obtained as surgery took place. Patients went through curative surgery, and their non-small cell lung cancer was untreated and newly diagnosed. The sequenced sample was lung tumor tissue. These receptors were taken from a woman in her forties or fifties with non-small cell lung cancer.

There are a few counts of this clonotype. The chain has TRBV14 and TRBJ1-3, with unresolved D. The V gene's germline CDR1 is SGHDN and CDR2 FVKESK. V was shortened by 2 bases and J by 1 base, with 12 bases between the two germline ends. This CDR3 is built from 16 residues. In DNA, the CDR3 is TGTGCCAGCAGCCAACGGCACGGGTTGTCTGGAAACACCATATATTTT. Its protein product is CASSQRHGLSGNTIYF.

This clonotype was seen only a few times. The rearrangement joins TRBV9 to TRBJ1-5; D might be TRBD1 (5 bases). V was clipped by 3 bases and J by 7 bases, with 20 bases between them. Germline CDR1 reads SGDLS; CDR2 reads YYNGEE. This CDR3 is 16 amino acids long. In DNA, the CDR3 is TGTGCCAGCAGCGCGAGGGGAGGGGCGAAGTACCAGCCCCAGCATTTT. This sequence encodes CASSARGGAKYQPQHF.

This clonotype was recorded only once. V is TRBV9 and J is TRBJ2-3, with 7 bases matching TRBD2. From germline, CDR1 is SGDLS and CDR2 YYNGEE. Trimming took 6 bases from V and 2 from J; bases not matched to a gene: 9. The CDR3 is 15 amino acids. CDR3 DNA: TGTGCCAGCAACGGGGGAGGGGCGTTCACAGATACGCAGTATTTT. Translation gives CASNGGGAFTDTQYF.

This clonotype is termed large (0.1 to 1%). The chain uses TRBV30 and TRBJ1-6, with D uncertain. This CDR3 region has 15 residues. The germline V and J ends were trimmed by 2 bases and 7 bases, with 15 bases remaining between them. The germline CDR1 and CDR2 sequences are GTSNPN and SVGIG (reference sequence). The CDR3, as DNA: TGTGCCTGGAGTTTATACCGGGCCACCAATTCACCCCTCCACTTT. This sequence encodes CAWSLYRATNSPLHF.

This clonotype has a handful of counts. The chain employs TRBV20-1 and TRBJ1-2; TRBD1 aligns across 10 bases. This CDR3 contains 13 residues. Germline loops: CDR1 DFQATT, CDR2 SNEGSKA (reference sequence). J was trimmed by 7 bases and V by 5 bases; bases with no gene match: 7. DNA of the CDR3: TGCAGTGCTGGTCGCCGGGACAGGGGTGGCTACACCTTC. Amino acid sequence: CSAGRRDRGGYTF.

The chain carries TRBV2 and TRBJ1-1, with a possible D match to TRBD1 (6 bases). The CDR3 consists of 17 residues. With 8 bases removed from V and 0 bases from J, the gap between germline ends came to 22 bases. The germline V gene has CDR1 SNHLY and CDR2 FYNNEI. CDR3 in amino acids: CASEGVGGPYVNTEAFF. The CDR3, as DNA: TGTGCCAGCGAAGGGGTCGGGGGGCCCTATGTGAACACTGAAGCTTTCTTT.